The rows below give T cell receptor beta chains drawn from one sample of a study of long-term antiretroviral therapy in people with HIV. Using immunoSEQ multiplex PCR, the repertoire was profiled, and TCRdb retains in-frame clones only, with some absent. This sample has fewer than 30,000 clones, with 87% found just once. This material consisted of unsorted PBMCs, taken 1.8 years before starting antiretroviral therapy. These TCRs come from a man in his forties or fifties with HIV. Each CDR3 is given with its conserved first and last residue. Fields, in order: V gene, D gene, J gene, CDR3 protein, CDR3 DNA. A D gene is named only where the DNA matches it firmly.

V gene: TRBV6-5
D gene: TRBD2
J gene: TRBJ2-1
CDR3 protein: CASSYWGTSGGEQFF
CDR3 DNA: TGTGCCAGCAGTTACTGGGGGACTAGCGGGGGGGAGCAGTTCTTC

V gene: TRBV29-1
D gene: TRBD1
J gene: TRBJ2-3
CDR3 protein: CSVEVNRGADTQYF
CDR3 DNA: TGCAGCGTTGAGGTAAACAGGGGAGCAGATACGCAGTATTTT

V gene: TRBV29-1
D gene: NA
J gene: TRBJ1-1
CDR3 protein: CSVTGPVTEAFF
CDR3 DNA: TGCAGCGTCACAGGGCCGGTTACTGAAGCTTTCTTT

V gene: TRBV9
D gene: TRBD2
J gene: TRBJ2-7
CDR3 protein: CASSGPSGSSYEQYF
CDR3 DNA: TGTGCCAGCAGCGGACCTAGCGGAAGCTCCTACGAGCAGTACTTC

V gene: TRBV16
D gene: TRBD1
J gene: TRBJ1-6
CDR3 protein: CASSPWTGGNYNSPLHF
CDR3 DNA: TGTGCCAGCAGCCCATGGACAGGGGGTAACTATAATTCACCCCTCCACTTT

V gene: TRBV7-6
D gene: TRBD1
J gene: TRBJ1-4
CDR3 protein: CASSLNLGQGAATNEKLFF
CDR3 DNA: TGTGCCAGCAGCTTAAATTTGGGTCAGGGGGCCGCAACTAATGAAAAACTGTTTTTT

V gene: TRBV18
D gene: NA
J gene: TRBJ2-5
CDR3 protein: CASSPPPGETQYF
CDR3 DNA: TGTGCCAGCTCACCACCGCCCGGGGAGACCCAGTACTTC

V gene: TRBV4-3
D gene: NA
J gene: TRBJ2-5
CDR3 protein: CASSQRRWQETQYF
CDR3 DNA: TGCGCCAGCAGCCAGCGACGGTGGCAAGAGACCCAGTACTTC

V gene: TRBV7-9
D gene: TRBD1
J gene: TRBJ1-1
CDR3 protein: CASSPWGQGNTEAFF
CDR3 DNA: TGTGCCAGCAGCCCATGGGGACAGGGTAACACTGAAGCTTTCTTT

V gene: TRBV29-1
D gene: NA
J gene: TRBJ1-2
CDR3 protein: CSVDLDSNYGYTF
CDR3 DNA: TGCAGCGTAGACCTGGACAGTAACTATGGCTACACCTTC